At least ten counts were recorded for the clone carrying this T cell receptor beta chain. Its antigen is as yet unknown. Some clones are missing from TCRdb's copy, which holds only in-frame ones; the method was immunoSEQ multiplex PCR. The repertoire holds over 100,000 clones, with about 88% as singletons. This sample stems from a study of T cell responses to AZD1222 COVID-19 vaccine. At the level of the study: The analysis combined second doses at about 4 or about 12 weeks.

Overall study results and limits: Females outnumbered males among donors, who were mostly white British; clonal diversity was possibly underestimated. Spike-specific TCR breadth and depth both grew after two AZD1222 doses. Reports indicate that nearly half of spike-specific TCRs are directed at unmutated variant regions.

The junction had 6 bases not matched to a gene; V was cut back by 5 bases and J by 5 bases. Per the germline V gene, CDR1 is MNHEY and CDR2 is SVGAGI. The CDR3 contains 14 residues. Sample: peripheral blood, taken on day 0 of AZD1222 vaccination. The chain joins TRBV6-5 to TRBJ1-2, with 9 positions matching TRBD1. The origin of this receptor is an adult in good health. The CDR3 nucleotides are TGTGCCAGCAGTCAGGACAGGGGAGGGTATGGCTACACCTTC. It yields the protein CASSQDRGGYGYTF.